This is a list of T cell receptor beta chains from one sample in a study of CD8 T cell repertoires and HIV-1 epitope variants. Assay: immunoSEQ multiplex PCR; the TCRdb copy retains only in-frame clones and omits some. Of 5,000 to 7,500 clones in the sample, 60% to 80% were seen once. Their antigen targets remain unknown. Sequences were obtained from cultured CD8+ T cells derived from PBMCs. The source of these receptors is a male donor with HIV. Both conserved end residues are part of each CDR3. A D gene is named only where the DNA matches it firmly. Expanded clones get a size class; other rows say once, few or many, or leave the size out.

d_call	j_call	v_call	clone_size	cdr3_aa	cdr3_nt
.	TRBJ1-6	TRBV10-3	.	CAISEQSPGHGNSPLHF	TGTGCCATCAGTGAGCAGTCCCCGGGACACGGGAATTCACCCCTCCACTTT
.	TRBJ2-2	TRBV19	few	CASTLSAATGELFF	TGTGCCAGTACCTTATCTGCTGCCACCGGGGAGCTGTTTTTT
TRBD1	TRBJ1-2	TRBV5-4	.	CASSFRTGDGYTF	TGTGCCAGCAGCTTTAGGACAGGGGATGGCTACACCTTC
.	TRBJ2-7	TRBV28	medium-sized	CASSPRLGDLYEQYF	TGTGCCAGCAGTCCCCGACTGGGCGACCTCTACGAGCAGTACTTC
TRBD2	TRBJ2-1	TRBV14	.	CASSLRRGLAGTYYNEQFF	TGTGCCAGCAGCTTGCGTCGGGGACTAGCGGGGACGTACTACAATGAGCAGTTCTTC
.	TRBJ1-4	TRBV11-2	.	CASSLGTNEKLFF	TGTGCCAGCAGCTTAGGAACTAATGAAAAACTGTTTTTT
TRBD1	TRBJ1-1	TRBV5-4	few	CASSRLGQSHLNTEAFF	TGTGCCAGCAGCAGACTGGGACAGAGCCACTTGAACACTGAAGCTTTCTTT
TRBD1	TRBJ2-5	TRBV6-5	.	CASSNTGGRETQYF	TGTGCCAGCAGTAATACAGGGGGGCGAGAGACCCAGTACTTC
.	TRBJ2-1	TRBV28	.	CATQGYSYNEQFF	TGTGCTACCCAAGGCTATTCCTACAATGAGCAGTTCTTC
.	TRBJ2-7	TRBV7-2	.	CASRGEGYEQYF	TGTGCCAGCAGAGGAGAAGGCTACGAGCAGTACTTC
.	TRBJ1-1	TRBV4-1	.	CASSQDGDEAFF	TGCGCCAGCAGCCAAGACGGTGATGAAGCTTTCTTT
TRBD2	TRBJ2-4	TRBV5-6	.	CASSLGLLNIQYF	TGTGCCAGCAGCCTGGGACTATTAAACATTCAGTACTTC
TRBD2	TRBJ2-5	TRBV7-9	once	CASSLRTSGFQETQYF	TGTGCCAGCAGCTTACGGACTAGCGGGTTCCAAGAGACCCAGTACTTC
TRBD1	TRBJ1-1	TRBV7-8	once	CASSLGQGKGTEAFF	TGTGCCAGCAGCCTGGGACAGGGGAAGGGCACTGAAGCTTTCTTT
TRBD1	TRBJ2-2	TRBV7-9	.	CASSPSPGTGGITGELFF	TGTGCCAGCAGCCCCTCCCCCGGGACAGGGGGCATCACCGGGGAGCTGTTTTTT
TRBD1	TRBJ2-3	TRBV5-1	.	CASIQGTGGMDTQYF	TGCGCCAGCATCCAGGGGACAGGCGGAATGGATACGCAGTATTTT
TRBD1	TRBJ2-2	TRBV7-8	.	CASSWPGQGEDTGELFF	TGTGCCAGCAGTTGGCCGGGACAGGGGGAAGACACCGGGGAGCTGTTTTTT
TRBD2	TRBJ2-3	TRBV7-9	.	CASSPSISGGASDTQYF	TGTGCCAGCAGCCCCTCAATTAGCGGGGGGGCATCAGATACGCAGTATTTT
.	TRBJ2-5	TRBV27	.	CASSKTQRHLQETQYF	TGTGCCAGCAGTAAAACCCAGCGACACCTCCAAGAGACCCAGTACTTC
.	TRBJ1-1	TRBV7-9	.	CASSLQGGYTEAFF	TGTGCCAGCAGTTTACAGGGTGGATACACTGAAGCTTTCTTT